These 26 T cell receptor beta chains were all obtained from the same sample, sequenced in a study of blood T cell repertoires in COVID-19. Only in-frame clones appear in the TCRdb table, and some are missing; sequencing was by immunoSEQ multiplex PCR. This sample has 140,000 to 150,000 clones, with around 90% found just once. Sequences were obtained from peripheral blood. These receptors all come from a man in his 70s with acute or convalescent COVID-19.

J is TRBJ2-2 and V is TRBV7-7, with a weak D call TRBD1 (5 bases). CDR3 length: 13 residues. The V gene's germline CDR1 is SSHAT and CDR2 FNYEAQ (reference sequence). V was cut by 5 bases and J by 9 bases, with 13 bases left in between. The CDR3 region has the DNA TGTGCCAGCAGCGCGGACATGCGGAGGGAGCTGTTTTTT. Amino acid sequence: CASSADMRRELFF.

The chain employs TRBV12-3 or TRBV12-4 and TRBJ1-1; tentative D call: TRBD1 (5 bases). The CDR3 has 13 residues. Trimming took 6 bases from V and 0 from J, leaving 8 bases between them. CDR3 region: CASRRQLNTEAFF. DNA of the CDR3: TGTGCCAGCAGAAGACAGTTGAACACTGAAGCTTTCTTT.

The gene calls are TRBV7-9 and TRBJ1-2; unclear D gene. Germline CDR1 and CDR2: SEHNR and FQNEAQ (reference sequence). The CDR3 runs 14 residues. Trimming removed 5 bases from V and 0 bases from J, with 10 bases in between. Here the CDR3 DNA reads TGTGCCAGCAGCCCGGTTCAAGCTAACTATGGCTACACCTTC. It encodes CASSPVQANYGYTF. Full variable domain (remainder filled in from reference TRBV7-9 and TRBJ1-2): DTGVSQNPRHKITKRGQNVTFRCDPISEHNRLYWYRQTLGQGPEFLTYFQNEAQLEKSRLLSDRFSAERPKGSFSTLEIQRTEQGDSAMYLCASSPVQANYGYTFGSGTRLTVV.

The chain is built from TRBV2 and TRBJ1-4, with a possible D match to TRBD1 (5 bases). The CDR3 runs 15 residues. V was trimmed by 5 bases and J by 6 bases, leaving 16 bases between them. Looked up from germline, CDR1 is SNHLY and CDR2 is FYNNEI. DNA of the CDR3: TGTGCCAGCAGTTCAGGGTTTGGGGCCCATGAAAAACTGTTTTTT. Its translation is CASSSGFGAHEKLFF.

V and J are TRBV7-2 and TRBJ1-1, with 9 bases identical to TRBD1. With 3 bases clipped from V and 1 base from J, the junction kept 9 bases outside the gene matches. CDR1 is SGHTA and CDR2 is FQGNSA in the germline V gene. The CDR3 is 17 amino acids. The CDR3 sequence: CASSLDRGFRRNTEAFF. CDR3 in DNA: TGTGCCAGCAGCTTGGACAGGGGTTTTCGGAGGAACACTGAAGCTTTCTTT.

This clone was detected once. The J gene is TRBJ1-2, the V gene TRBV19; 7 nucleotides align to TRBD1. The ends lost 4 bases at V and 2 bases at J; junction bases unmatched: 10. The CDR3 runs 16 residues. The germline CDR1 and CDR2 sequences are LNHDA and SQIVND (reference sequence). The CDR3: CASSRQGQIANYGYTF. CDR3 in DNA: TGTGCCAGTAGTAGGCAGGGACAGATTGCAAACTATGGCTACACCTTC.

The chain has TRBV5-6 and TRBJ2-1; 9 bases are a match to TRBD1. In germline, CDR1 is SGHDT, CDR2 YYEEEE. V was pared by 4 bases and J by 3 bases, with 2 bases of the junction left unmatched. The CDR3 is 14 amino acids. CDR3 sequence (DNA): TGTGCCAGCAGCCCGGGACAGGGCTACAATGAGCAGTTCTTC. Protein product: CASSPGQGYNEQFF.

The chain uses TRBV4-1 and TRBJ2-1; 7 bases agree with TRBD2. Per the germline V gene, CDR1 is MGHRA and CDR2 is YSYEKL. The CDR3 is 13 residues long. The V gene end was trimmed by 4 bases and the J gene end by 9 bases; junction bases not matched to a gene: 6. The CDR3 DNA sequence: TGCGCCAGCAGCCGGACTAGAGTGAGTGAGCAGTTCTTC. Encoded protein: CASSRTRVSEQFF.

This clone has only one observation. The gene calls are TRBV6-5 and TRBJ1-2; 9 bases line up with TRBD1. This CDR3 spans 15 amino acids. The germline CDR1 and CDR2 sequences are MNHEY and SVGAGI. V shed 0 bases, J shed 5 bases, and the junction held 4 bases outside the gene matches. Written as DNA, the CDR3 is TGTGCCAGCAGTTACTCCGGGACAGGGCAATATGGCTACACCTTC. It codes for CASSYSGTGQYGYTF.

The V and J genes are TRBV6-1 and TRBJ2-7, with TRBD1 matching over 8 bases. The CDR3 covers 15 residues. The J segment lost 6 bases and the V segment lost 2 bases, leaving 9 bases of the junction unmatched. Germline V gene sequence: CDR1 MNHNS, CDR2 SASEGT. DNA for the CDR3: TGTGCCAGCAGTGAACCGGGACAGGCACAATCCGAGCAGTACTTC. Its protein is CASSEPGQAQSEQYF.

This rearrangement joins TRBV6-6 to TRBJ2-7; 8 bases are shared with TRBD2. The CDR3 totals 15 residues. After removal of 0 bases from V and 2 bases from J, the junction contained 3 bases not matched to a gene. Germline CDR1 and CDR2: MNHNY and SVGAGI (reference sequence). CDR3 loop: CASSYSAGGTYEQYF. The CDR3 DNA reads as TGTGCCAGCAGTTACTCGGCGGGAGGAACCTACGAGCAGTACTTC.

The V gene is TRBV5-1, the J gene TRBJ2-7, with 9 bases identical to TRBD1. CDR1 and CDR2 (germline): SGHRS, YFSETQ. V dropped 3 bases and J dropped 1; count of bases not matched to a gene: 5. This CDR3 has 15 amino acids. The CDR3 here is CASSSQGATSYEQYF. CDR3 DNA: TGCGCCAGCAGCTCACAGGGGGCCACATCCTACGAGCAGTACTTC.

This chain uses TRBV5-1 with TRBJ1-2; D is undetermined. The germline V gene has CDR1 SGHRS and CDR2 YFSETQ. The CDR3 covers 13 residues. Trimming took 0 bases from V and 5 from J, leaving 8 bases between them. The chain's CDR3 is CASSLDGEYGYTF. The CDR3 DNA reads as TGCGCCAGCAGCTTGGACGGGGAATATGGCTACACCTTC.

This chain joins TRBV21-1 and TRBJ1-1; no check of the table's D call, TRBD1, against the DNA was made. TRBV21-1 has pseudogene status. The CDR3 loop spans 21 amino acids. The CDR3 DNA sequence: TGTGCCAGCAGCAAAGCCTTAGGACCCGAGGACAGAGAAGGTGGGAACACTGAAGCTTTCTTT. Translated: CASSKALGPEDREGGNTEAFF.

CDR3 DNA: TGCGCCAGCAGCTTGATGGGCAATGGTGTTGGTGATGAGCAGTTCTTC. Translation: CASSLMGNGVGDEQFF. The chain couples TRBV5-1 to TRBJ2-1, with unresolved D. V was shortened by 1 base and J by 8 bases, with 19 bases between the two germline ends. The CDR3 contains 16 residues. CDR1 is SGHRS, CDR2 YFSETQ, per germline.

The chain employs TRBV3-1 (or the pseudogene TRBV3-2) and TRBJ2-5, with D possibly TRBD1 on 6 matching bases. Germline CDR1 and CDR2: LGHDT and YNNKEL (reference sequence). This CDR3 spans 15 amino acids. V lost 1 base to trimming and J lost 2 bases, with 11 bases between them. CDR3 bases: TGTGCCAGCAGCCAAGTCGGACAGTCTCAAGAGACCCAGTACTTC. It is translated as CASSQVGQSQETQYF.

The CDR3 loop is CASSPTGIYEQYF. In nucleotides, the CDR3 is TGTGCCAGCAGCCCCACAGGGATCTACGAGCAGTACTTC. The chain joins TRBV4-2 to TRBJ2-7, with D perhaps matching TRBD1 (6 bases). The germline V and J ends were trimmed by 4 bases and 3 bases, with 10 bases remaining between them. Germline V gives CDR1 LGHNA, CDR2 YNFKEQ. The CDR3 loop spans 13 amino acids.

The chain joins TRBV5-1 to TRBJ2-1; 10 bases are a match to TRBD1. This CDR3 region has 14 residues. The ends lost 3 bases at V and 5 bases at J; junction bases unmatched: 2. The germline CDR1 and CDR2 sequences are SGHRS and YFSETQ. The CDR3 bases are TGCGCCAGCAGCTCCGGGACAGGGGACAATGAGCAGTTCTTC. This translates into CASSSGTGDNEQFF.

This chain joins TRBV19 and TRBJ2-7; D is perhaps TRBD2 (6 bases). The CDR3 consists of 14 residues. Germline V gives CDR1 LNHDA, CDR2 SQIVND (reference sequence). Trimming shortened V by 7 bases and J by 7 bases, and 20 bases separated the two germline ends. CDR3 nucleotide sequence: TGTGCCAGTAAACGGTACCCTAGCGCGCGAGAGCAGTACTTC. Its translation is CASKRYPSAREQYF.

J is TRBJ2-1 and V is TRBV2; TRBD2 matches 7 bases. CDR1 and CDR2 from the germline V gene are SNHLY and FYNNEI. V lost 6 bases, J lost 3 bases, and 17 bases stayed unmatched. The CDR3 runs 18 residues. The CDR3 DNA reads as TGTGCCAGCAGCTCGTCCCGGACTAGGAGAAAATTCTACAATGAGCAGTTCTTC. Translating gives CASSSSRTRRKFYNEQFF. The whole variable domain, remainder taken from reference TRBV2 and TRBJ2-1, is EPEVTQTPSHQVTQMGQEVILRCVPISNHLYFYWYRQILGQKVEFLVSFYNNEISEKSEIFDDQFSVERPDGSNFTLKIRSTKLEDSAMYFCASSSSRTRRKFYNEQFFGPGTRLTVL.

This chain links TRBV6-5 with TRBJ1-5, with D possibly TRBD1 on 5 matching bases. CDR3 length equals 13 residues. V was cut by 10 bases and J by 3 bases, with 13 bases left in between. The germline V gene encodes CDR1 MNHEY and CDR2 SVGAGI. The chain's CDR3 is CANLGGDNQPQHF. CDR3 sequence (DNA): TGTGCCAACCTGGGAGGGGACAATCAGCCCCAGCATTTT.

The V call is TRBV5-6, the J call TRBJ1-6; 7 nucleotides agree with TRBD1. The CDR3 runs to 16 residues. With V trimmed by 3 bases and J by 10 bases, 13 bases remained unmatched. Germline-derived CDR1 and CDR2 are SGHDT and YYEEEE. The CDR3 nucleotides read TGTGCCAGCAGCTGGATCGGGACAGATGAGGGCTCACCCCTCCACTTT. This translates into CASSWIGTDEGSPLHF.

There are a few counts of this clone. The chain employs TRBV14 and TRBJ2-7; TRBD1 aligns across 7 bases. The V gene's germline CDR1 is SGHDN and CDR2 FVKESK. This CDR3 is 11 amino acids long. With V trimmed by 5 bases and J by 12 bases, 7 bases remained unmatched. The DNA of the CDR3 is TGTGCCAGCAGCTTCGGGACAGCCCTGTACTTC. Translated, it gives CASSFGTALYF.

The V and J genes are TRBV9 and TRBJ2-1, with D possibly TRBD1 on 6 matching bases. In germline, CDR1 is SGDLS, CDR2 YYNGEE. The CDR3 runs to 13 residues. V dropped 4 bases and J dropped 8 bases, with 13 bases sitting between them. The CDR3 sequence is CASSSETGDEQFF. The CDR3 DNA is TGTGCCAGCAGCTCGGAGACAGGTGATGAGCAGTTCTTC.

V usage is TRBV30 and J usage is TRBJ1-6; maybe TRBD1 (6 bases). The CDR3 runs to 14 residues. V shed 0 bases and J shed 4 bases, with 7 bases lying between them. Germline CDR1 reads GTSNPN; CDR2 reads SVGIG (reference sequence). For the CDR3, the DNA is TGTGCCTGGAGTGTTGGACAGTATAATTCACCCCTCCACTTT. It is translated as CAWSVGQYNSPLHF.

The chain has TRBV6-2 or TRBV6-3 and TRBJ2-7, with D perhaps TRBD2 (6 bases). Germline V gene lookup returns CDR1 MNHEY and CDR2 SVGEGT. The V end lost 2 bases, the J end lost 6 bases, and 8 bases lay between the germline ends. The CDR3 loop spans 12 amino acids. CDR3 region: CASSYGGAEQYF. Written as DNA, the CDR3 is TGTGCCAGCAGTTACGGAGGGGCCGAGCAGTACTTC.